The 18 T cell receptor beta chains below come from one sample, sequenced in a study. The sorted Tregs were CD4+CD25+CD127-/low cells. TCRdb redid the calling of the 5' RACE reads with MiXCR, one entry per CDR3 protein. Among over 40,000 distinct CDR3 sequences listed, roughly 21% were seen once. Sequences were obtained from Tregs sorted from blood. These receptors were obtained from a female donor with breast cancer.

CDR3 region: CASSYSVGAVVANYGYTF. Here the CDR3 DNA reads TGTGCCAGCAGTTACTCGGTAGGGGCCGTGGTTGCTAACTATGGCTACACCTTC. The chain links TRBV6-6 to TRBJ1-2, with D possibly TRBD1 on 5 matching bases. The CDR3 loop spans 18 amino acids. From germline, CDR1 is MNHNY and CDR2 SVGAGI (reference sequence). The V end was cut by 0 bases, the J end by 0 bases, with 17 bases between.

V usage is TRBV9 and J usage is TRBJ2-7, with D tentatively TRBD2 (7 bases). This CDR3 has 14 amino acids. Germline CDR1 is SGDLS and CDR2 is YYNGEE. V lost 2 bases to trimming and J lost 2 bases, with 11 bases between them. The chain's CDR3 is CASSVGGRPYEQYF. CDR3 nucleotides: TGTGCCAGCAGCGTCGGGGGGCGACCCTACGAGCAGTACTTC.

There are many counts of this clonotype. The rearrangement joins TRBV5-1 to TRBJ1-4; 11 positions agree with TRBD1. CDR1 is SGHRS and CDR2 is YFSETQ in the germline V gene. The CDR3 covers 13 residues. Germline trimming cut 0 bases from V and 11 bases from J; bases unmatched to any gene: 0. In DNA, the CDR3 is TGCGCCAGCAGCTTGGGGGACAGGGGGAAACTGTTTTTT. Amino acids: CASSLGDRGKLFF.

V is TRBV6-2 or TRBV6-3 and J is TRBJ1-2, with D unresolved. The CDR3 is made up of 15 amino acids. Trimming stripped 8 bases from V and 1 base from J, with 17 bases between. CDR1 is MNHEY, CDR2 SVGEGT, per germline. The CDR3 DNA reads as TGTGCCAGCCTGGTATTTGAAGGAGATAACTATGGCTACACCTTC. It translates to CASLVFEGDNYGYTF.

Only a few counts were recorded for this clonotype. The rearrangement uses TRBV18 and TRBJ1-1, with 7 bases matching TRBD1. Trimming at V came to 6 bases and at J to 0 bases, leaving 4 bases not matched to a gene. CDR1 KGHSH and CDR2 LQKENI come from the germline V gene. CDR3 length: 14 amino acids. In DNA form, the CDR3 reads TGTGCCAGCTCCGGGACAGCCATGAACACTGAAGCTTTCTTT. Its translation is CASSGTAMNTEAFF.

This clonotype was detected ten times or more. CDR3 bases: TGTGCCAGCAGCCGTGGTACTGACAATGAGCAGTTCTTC. This encodes CASSRGTDNEQFF. The chain carries TRBV7-9 and TRBJ2-1; no clear D gene. CDR3 size: 13 residues. V was trimmed by 5 bases and J by 5 bases, leaving 10 bases between them. Germline CDR1 reads SEHNR; CDR2 reads FQNEAQ (reference sequence).

In this sample, this clonotype turned up many times. J is TRBJ1-2 and V is TRBV20-1, with D hard to call. V was pared by 5 bases and J by 8 bases, with 12 bases between. CDR1 is DFQATT, CDR2 SNEGSKA, per germline (reference sequence). This CDR3 is built from 11 residues. CDR3 protein: CSAREVRGYTF. Here the CDR3 DNA reads TGCAGTGCTCGTGAGGTCCGCGGCTACACCTTC.

This clonotype was picked up a small number of times. CDR3 nucleotide sequence: TGCGCCAGCAGCTATCCAGGGAATTACGAGCAGTACTTC. Protein: CASSYPGNYEQYF. The chain is built from TRBV4-1 and TRBJ2-7; D is perhaps TRBD1 (5 bases). Germline values: CDR1 MGHRA, CDR2 YSYEKL. V lost 5 bases and J lost 4, with 12 bases in between. This CDR3 spans 13 amino acids.

The chain uses TRBV4-3 and TRBJ2-1; 15 bases align to TRBD2. J was trimmed by 7 bases and V by 4 bases; bases with no gene match: 2. The CDR3 runs to 15 residues. Germline values: CDR1 LGHNA, CDR2 YSLEER. CDR3 amino acids: CASSRGTSGRNEQFF. As DNA, the CDR3 is TGCGCCAGCAGCCGCGGGACTAGCGGGAGGAATGAGCAGTTCTTC.

The genes are TRBV6-1 and TRBJ2-7, with TRBD2 matching 7 bases. Looked up from germline, CDR1 is MNHNS and CDR2 is SASEGT. Losses at the gene ends were 10 bases for V and 3 bases for J; bases not matched to a gene: 9. This CDR3 is built from 13 residues. CDR3 DNA sequence: TGTGCCACGACAACCGGGACTATCTACGAGCAGTACTTC. Amino acids: CATTTGTIYEQYF.

This clonotype appeared a single time. V and J are TRBV7-2 and TRBJ2-3, with no clear D. Per the germline V gene, CDR1 is SGHTA and CDR2 is FQGNSA. Trimming removed 5 bases at V and 5 bases at J, with 14 bases between. The CDR3 is 14 amino acids. CDR3 sequence: CASSQDPVIDTQYF. DNA for the CDR3: TGTGCCAGCAGCCAAGACCCGGTTATAGATACGCAGTATTTT.

The table lists this clonotype with many counts. The chain employs TRBV5-1 and TRBJ2-5; 11 positions match TRBD2. The CDR3 is 15 amino acids. The germline V gene has CDR1 SGHRS and CDR2 YFSETQ. With 5 bases clipped from V and 3 bases from J, the junction kept 6 bases outside the gene matches. CDR3 bases: TGCGCCAGCAGGGCTAGCGGGGGGCAAGAAGAGACCCAGTACTTC. Translated, it gives CASRASGGQEETQYF.

This clonotype was observed a few times. This sequence joins TRBV20-1 and TRBJ2-7; D is unclear. CDR1 and CDR2 (germline): DFQATT, SNEGSKA (reference sequence). The CDR3 spans 14 residues. V lost 1 base to trimming and J lost 7 bases, with 17 bases between them. CDR3 protein: CSARAPVEIREQYF. The DNA for the CDR3 is TGCAGTGCTAGAGCACCGGTCGAGATAAGGGAGCAGTACTTC.

At least ten counts were recorded for this clonotype. The rearrangement links TRBV7-9 to TRBJ2-2, with D maybe TRBD1 (5 bases). Deletions cut 0 bases from V and 2 bases from J, with 10 bases between. The germline V gene has CDR1 SEHNR and CDR2 FQNEAQ (reference sequence). CDR3 size: 16 residues. The DNA of the CDR3 is TGTGCCAGCAGCTTAGCTCAGGGAATCAACACCGGGGAGCTGTTTTTT. The encoded protein is CASSLAQGINTGELFF.

Notes on this clonotype: The junction shows a germline mismatch at one end, possibly a read error. V gene TRBV28 combines with J gene TRBJ2-2; D uncertain. Per the germline V gene, CDR1 is MDHEN and CDR2 is SYDVKM. The length of the CDR3 is 15 residues. The CDR3 region has the DNA TGTGCCGGCAGTTTAAGTGTTAGTCGGTCCGGGGAGCTGTTTTTT. Amino acids: CAGSLSVSRSGELFF.

The chain carries TRBV11-2 and TRBJ2-3; D is unclear. From germline, CDR1 is SGHAT and CDR2 FQNNGV. This CDR3 is 16 amino acids long. V shed 5 bases and J shed 1 base, with 16 bases lying between them. CDR3 nucleotide sequence: TGTGCCAGCAGCACCCCTAGAGAGCCCGGCACAGATACGCAGTATTTT. As protein: CASSTPREPGTDTQYF. The whole variable domain, filled in from reference TRBV11-2 and TRBJ2-3, reads EAGVAQSPRYKIIEKRQSVAFWCNPISGHATLYWYQQILGQGPKLLIQFQNNGVVDDSQLPKDRFSAERLKGVDSTLKIQPAKLEDSAVYLCASSTPREPGTDTQYFGPGTRLTVL.

The rearrangement uses TRBV20-1 and TRBJ2-3; 7 bases match TRBD1. V gave up 6 bases and J gave up 0 bases; unmatched junction bases: 6. Germline assignment: CDR1 DFQATT and CDR2 SNEGSKA (reference sequence). The CDR3 is made up of 14 amino acids. CDR3 sequence (DNA): TGCAGTGCCCTGACAGGGATTAGCACAGATACGCAGTATTTT. Its translation is CSALTGISTDTQYF.

This clonotype was detected ten times or more. The CDR3 DNA reads as TGCGCCAGCAGCCAAGAAGGGGTTTCTGGCTACACCTTC. The encoded protein is CASSQEGVSGYTF. V and J are TRBV4-1 and TRBJ1-2; D is possibly TRBD1 (5 bases). Germline CDR1 and CDR2: MGHRA and YSYEKL. Trimming cost V 0 bases and J 7 bases, with 9 bases left between them. The CDR3 spans 13 residues.